This entry lists 23 T cell receptor beta chains sequenced from one sample in a study of T cell repertoires in cytomegalovirus infection. TCRdb processed the reads anew with MiXCR; each CDR3 protein has one entry. The table has about 320,000 distinct CDR3 sequences, around a tenth seen once; the top ten hold about 4.5%. The sample was PBMCs. Receptors were obtained from a human donor in good health (CMV status not recorded). Some clones in this sample may be carry-over from other donors' samples.

This clonotype has a handful of counts. This chain links TRBV19 with TRBJ2-1; possible D gene TRBD1, 5 bases. V lost 3 bases, J lost 2 bases, and 11 bases lay in between. Germline V CDR1 and CDR2: LNHDA, SQIVND (reference sequence). The CDR3 extends over 15 amino acids. CDR3 bases: TGTGCCAGTAGTATTTGGGGCGCCCCCTACAATGAGCAGTTCTTC. Its protein product is CASSIWGAPYNEQFF. Filled out from reference TRBV19 and TRBJ2-1, the complete variable domain reads DGGITQSPKYLFRKEGQNVTLSCEQNLNHDAMYWYRQDPGQGLRLIYYSQIVNDFQKGDIAEGYSVSREKKESFPLTVTSAQKNPTAFYLCASSIWGAPYNEQFFGPGTRLTVL.

This clonotype was observed a handful of times. V and J are TRBV15 and TRBJ1-5; TRBD1 aligns across 9 bases. The J segment lost 1 base and the V segment lost 0 bases, leaving 7 bases of the junction unmatched. Germline V CDR1 and CDR2: LNHNV, YYDKDF (reference sequence). This CDR3 is built from 18 residues. The CDR3 protein is CATSRDIGQGKSNQPQHF. CDR3 nucleotide sequence: TGTGCCACCAGCAGAGATATTGGACAGGGGAAGAGCAATCAGCCCCAGCATTTT.

This rearrangement joins TRBV15 to TRBJ2-7, with 7 bases that match TRBD2. Germline-derived CDR1 and CDR2 are LNHNV and YYDKDF (reference sequence). The CDR3 has 15 amino acids. V shed 1 base, J shed 6 bases, and the junction held 9 bases outside the gene matches. CDR3 residues: CATSRAGGGAVEQYF. The CDR3 nucleotides read TGTGCCACCAGCAGAGCGGGCGGGGGAGCGGTCGAGCAGTACTTC.

This clonotype occurred many times. This chain joins TRBV7-8 and TRBJ1-3; 7 bases line up with TRBD1. The CDR3 consists of 17 residues. Germline CDR1 SGHVS, CDR2 FQNEAQ. The V and J ends lost 4 bases and 0 bases, in that order; junction bases with no gene match: 9. CDR3 DNA: TGTGCCAGCAGCTCCTACCCCAGGGGGGACTCTGGAAACACCATATATTTT. It specifies CASSSYPRGDSGNTIYF. Full variable domain (outside the CDR3, taken from reference TRBV7-8 and TRBJ1-3): GAGVSQSPRYKVAKRGQDVALRCDPISGHVSLFWYQQALGQGPEFLTYFQNEAQLDKSGLPSDRFFAERPEGSVSTLKIQRTQQEDSAVYLCASSSYPRGDSGNTIYFGEGSWLTVV.

The V and J genes are TRBV7-4 and TRBJ2-5; no firm D call. CDR1 is SGHVT and CDR2 is SQSDAQ in the germline V gene. The length of the CDR3 is 15 residues. V lost 1 base to trimming and J lost 4 bases, with 13 bases between them. The CDR3 spells CASSLVIGGAETQYF. The CDR3 nucleotides read TGTGCCAGCAGCTTAGTCATAGGCGGAGCAGAGACCCAGTACTTC.

This clonotype was observed a few times. The CDR3 DNA sequence: TGTGCCAGCAGTTTAACAGGGAGTGGCGAGCAGTACTTC. This sequence encodes CASSLTGSGEQYF. The chain joins TRBV27 to TRBJ2-7; tentative D call: TRBD1 (6 bases). The germline V and J ends were trimmed by 2 bases and 6 bases, with 11 bases remaining between them. Per germline, CDR1 MNHEY and CDR2 SMNVEV (reference sequence). The CDR3 length is 13 residues.

The sample holds many counts of this clonotype. The CDR3 is CSVDLVSTRYNEQFF. The CDR3 DNA is TGCAGCGTTGACCTCGTCAGTACCCGCTACAATGAGCAGTTCTTC. J is TRBJ2-1 and V is TRBV29-1; D is unresolved. CDR3 length: 15 amino acids. Germline-derived CDR1 and CDR2 are SQVTM and ANQGSEA. V lost 3 bases and J 3 bases, leaving 15 bases between the germline ends.

This clonotype has just a few counts. The chain carries TRBV19 and TRBJ1-1; TRBD1 matches 7 bases. This CDR3 has 15 amino acids. The J segment lost 0 bases and the V segment lost 7 bases, leaving 8 bases of the junction unmatched. The germline V gene encodes CDR1 LNHDA and CDR2 SQIVND (reference sequence). The CDR3: CASTPTGRLNTEAFF. The CDR3 nucleotides are TGTGCCAGTACCCCGACAGGGCGACTGAACACTGAAGCTTTCTTT.

This clonotype was seen a handful of times. The chain links TRBV7-7 to TRBJ2-1; 7 bases are shared with TRBD1. V dropped 3 bases and J dropped 10; count of bases not matched to a gene: 6. The CDR3 runs to 13 residues. Germline loops: CDR1 SSHAT, CDR2 FNYEAQ (reference sequence). This CDR3 reads CASSFTGAGEQFF. DNA of the CDR3: TGTGCCAGCAGCTTTACAGGGGCAGGGGAGCAGTTCTTC.

The chain joins TRBV4-3 to TRBJ2-7, with D possibly being TRBD1 (6 bases). Germline V CDR1 and CDR2: LGHNA, YSLEER. V was clipped by 7 bases and J by 6 bases, with 16 bases between them. The CDR3 is 13 residues long. Written as DNA, the CDR3 is TGCGCCAGCACCCCCGCGAGGGGGTCCGAGCAGTACTTC. It codes for CASTPARGSEQYF.

The V and J genes are TRBV10-3 and TRBJ2-7, with D uncertain. The CDR3 has 14 residues. Germline loops: CDR1 ENHRY, CDR2 SYGVKD. Between the trimmed V and J ends, which lost 8 bases and 7 bases, there was a span of 21 bases. CDR3 DNA sequence: TGTGCCATCCGAACGGACCAAACGGGCCTGGAGCAGTACTTC. This codes for CAIRTDQTGLEQYF.

Ten or more counts support this clonotype. V is TRBV15 and J is TRBJ1-6; the match to TRBD1 covers 7 bases. This CDR3 has 15 residues. Trimming took 3 bases from V and 5 from J; bases not matched to a gene: 4. Germline CDR1 is LNHNV and CDR2 is YYDKDF (reference sequence). CDR3 loop: CATSRLDRDNSPLHF. The CDR3, as DNA: TGTGCCACCAGCAGGCTAGACAGGGATAATTCACCCCTCCACTTT.

V usage is TRBV10-2 and J usage is TRBJ2-5; TRBD2 agrees at 8 bases. This CDR3 has 15 residues. CDR1 and CDR2 (germline): WSHSY, SAAADI. J was trimmed by 5 bases and V by 8 bases; bases with no gene match: 13. CDR3 residues: CASSPYGRGGETQYF. CDR3 DNA: TGCGCCAGCTCCCCCTACGGGAGGGGAGGTGAGACCCAGTACTTC.

The gene calls are TRBV7-6 and TRBJ2-1; a weak D match, TRBD2 (5 bases). V dropped 0 bases and J dropped 1 base, with 10 bases sitting between them. There are 16 residues in the CDR3. The V gene's germline CDR1 is SGHVS and CDR2 FNYEAQ. In nucleotides, the CDR3 is TGTGCCAGCAGCTTAGCGGGAGAGGTTTCCTACAATGAGCAGTTCTTC. Translating it yields CASSLAGEVSYNEQFF.

This clonotype was seen a single time. The V call is TRBV7-9, the J call TRBJ1-1; weak D call: TRBD1 (6 bases). The CDR3 extends over 15 amino acids. Trimming took 5 bases from V and 6 from J, leaving 19 bases between them. Germline CDR1 and CDR2: SEHNR and FQNEAQ (reference sequence). Here the CDR3 reads CASSLERIQGSEAFF. The DNA for the CDR3 is TGTGCCAGCAGCCTTGAGAGAATACAGGGCTCTGAAGCTTTCTTT.

At least ten counts were recorded for this clonotype. This chain links TRBV7-9 with TRBJ1-1, with D possibly matching TRBD1 (5 bases). This CDR3 comprises 14 residues. V was pared by 5 bases and J by 0 bases, with 10 bases between. Germline V CDR1 and CDR2: SEHNR, FQNEAQ (reference sequence). CDR3 sequence: CASSRQTMNTEAFF. The CDR3 DNA is TGTGCCAGCAGCCGACAGACAATGAACACTGAAGCTTTCTTT.

The chain has TRBV7-2 and TRBJ2-7, with 13 bases matching TRBD2. V dropped 5 bases and J dropped 0; count of bases not matched to a gene: 4. The CDR3 length is 16 residues. Germline CDR1 reads SGHTA; CDR2 reads FQGNSA. The CDR3 here is CASSLTSGGYSYEQYF. In nucleotides, the CDR3 is TGTGCCAGCAGCCTGACTAGCGGGGGGTACTCCTACGAGCAGTACTTC.

V and J are TRBV7-9 and TRBJ2-1; 8 bases align to TRBD2. The CDR3 is 11 residues long. Germline-derived CDR1 and CDR2 are SEHNR and FQNEAQ (reference sequence). The junction had 4 bases not matched to a gene; V was cut back by 2 bases and J by 16 bases. CDR3 sequence (DNA): TGTGCCAGCAGCTTAAGCGGGGGCCCATTCTTC. Translation: CASSLSGGPFF.

This clonotype showed up many times. This sequence joins TRBV27 and TRBJ1-4; D call uncertain. The CDR3 runs to 12 residues. V lost 5 bases to trimming and J lost 0 bases, with 1 base between them. Germline CDR1 MNHEY, CDR2 SMNVEV (reference sequence). DNA of the CDR3: TGTGCCAGCAGTCCAACTAATGAAAAACTGTTTTTT. Protein: CASSPTNEKLFF.

This chain joins TRBV28 and TRBJ2-7, with 9 nucleotides matching TRBD1. The CDR3 contains 14 residues. Trimming at V came to 10 bases and at J to 2 bases, leaving 9 bases not matched to a gene. Germline V lookup: CDR1 MDHEN, CDR2 SYDVKM. The CDR3 DNA reads TGTGCCAACGGACAGGGGTCTCCTCCCTACGAGCAGTACTTC. It codes for CANGQGSPPYEQYF.

The rearrangement links TRBV20-1 to TRBJ2-1; 9 bases align to TRBD2. This CDR3 region has 13 residues. CDR1 and CDR2 from the germline V gene are DFQATT and SNEGSKA (reference sequence). This CDR3 reads CRPGGRDYNEQFF. For the CDR3, the DNA is TGCAGGCCCGGCGGGAGGGATTACAATGAGCAGTTCTTC.

This clonotype was counted ten times or more. The chain employs TRBV7-4 and TRBJ2-1, with 7 bases lining up with TRBD2. Germline lookup yields CDR1 SGHVT and CDR2 SQSDAQ. V shed 5 bases and J 8 bases; nucleotides not matched to a gene: 6. The CDR3 extends over 13 amino acids. The CDR3 region is CASSLGGSDEQFF. CDR3 nucleotide sequence: TGTGCCAGCAGCCTGGGGGGGAGCGATGAGCAGTTCTTC.

Turning to this clonotype: A much larger clonotype is one base distant, so this may be a read error. This chain uses TRBV11-2 with TRBJ1-5, with 10 bases identical to TRBD1. Germline V gene sequence: CDR1 SGHAT, CDR2 FQNNGV. This CDR3 is 15 amino acids long. The CDR3 DNA reads as TGTACCAGCAGCTTAGACAGGGGGCCCAATCAGCCCCAGCATTTT. It translates to CTSSLDRGPNQPQHF.